This T cell receptor (beta chain) derives from a study of OX40 agonist ivuxolimab in advanced cancers. Study details: Patients in the trial were receiving intravenous ivuxolimab every 2 weeks, at doses of 0.01 to 10 mg/kg.

Whole-study results and caveats: Patients with a partial response at 0.1-3.0 mg/kg had among the lowest clonal expansion. Researchers report that CD8+ T cells had, on average, more expanded clones than CD4+. The investigators did not determine what antigen specificity the expanded peripheral T cells had.

Clones were read by immunoSEQ multiplex PCR, and TCRdb kept only the in-frame ones, dropping some. Among about 75,000 clones listed, 80% to 90% were seen once. CDR1 is SGHNT, CDR2 YENEEA, per germline. The length of the CDR3 is 14 residues. V lost 4 bases and J 1 base, leaving 7 bases between the germline ends. Notes on this clone: Its specificity is unknown.

The source material was CD4+ or CD8+ T cells sorted from blood, sampled in a trial of the OX40 agonist ivuxolimab. The receptor comes from an adult with an advanced solid tumor such as melanoma, head and neck, liver or kidney cancer. The chain uses TRBV11-3 and TRBJ2-2, with D uncertain. The CDR3 protein is CASSYGMNTGELFF. The CDR3 DNA reads as TGTGCCAGCAGCTACGGCATGAACACCGGGGAGCTGTTTTTT. Drawing the rest from reference TRBV11-3 and TRBJ2-2, the complete variable domain is EAGVVQSPRYKIIEKKQPVAFWCNPISGHNTLYWYLQNLGQGPELLIRYENEEAVDDSQLPKDRFSAERLKGVDSTLKIQPAELGDSAVYLCASSYGMNTGELFFGEGSRLTVL.